The clone carrying this T cell receptor beta chain was detected ten times or more. Its antigen is not identified. These data belong to a study of spatial heterogeneity in lung cancer. Study-wide background: Matched bulk RNA-seq yielded a T cell module score, and TCR transcript counts in tumor regions correlated strongly with that score. Study-level findings and limits: Counts that tracked tumor mutation counts were those of expanded intratumoral alpha and beta TCRs. Among tumor T cells, estimated coverage was approximately 7% for alpha chains and about 13% for beta chains.

TCRdb called the 5' RACE reads again in MiXCR, with one record for every CDR3 protein. The sample comprises 8,000 to 9,000 distinct CDR3 sequences, around 10% of which are singletons, and about 12% rests with the top ten. Sample time point: sample taken at primary tumor resection. Sequencing was performed on whole RNA extracted from tumor and nontumor lung tissue, or from frozen PBMC, and the material was left unsorted. This receptor was identified in a male donor with early-stage non-small cell lung cancer. The source material was lung tumor tissue, sampled at surgery.

The DNA for the CDR3 is TGTGCCAGCAGTTATCGCGGGCCGGACGGCTCACCCCTCCACTTT. This codes for CASSYRGPDGSPLHF. The chain joins TRBV11-1 to TRBJ1-6; D gene uncertain. This CDR3 is 15 amino acids long. The germline V gene has CDR1 SGHAT and CDR2 FQDESV (reference sequence). Trimming removed 6 bases at V and 10 bases at J, with 19 bases between.